The clone carrying this TCR beta chain was seen at least ten times. The antigen remains undetermined. Germline V CDR1 and CDR2: DFQATT, SNEGSKA (reference sequence). CDR3 length equals 10 residues. Trimming left V 4 bases short and J 5 bases short, with 6 bases between. Libraries of TCR beta came from quantitative 5'-RACE with molecular barcodes. Each CDR3 protein is one row after TCRdb ran MiXCR on the 5' RACE reads. The profile shows more than 250,000 distinct CDR3 sequences, more than 9% of them singletons. The data originate from a study of CD8 T cells in ankylosing spondylitis. Overall study findings and caveats: There were earlier reports of some motif variants in reactive arthritis synovial fluid and blood. Made up of 7 to 9 highly homologous variants, a TCR beta motif appeared characteristic of ankylosing spondylitis blood.

The sequenced material came from blood, either unsorted or a sorted T cell fraction (not recorded which). The sequence was collected from a female donor with ankylosing spondylitis or in good health (not recorded which). This chain uses TRBV20-1 with TRBJ2-7; D call uncertain. CDR3 amino acids: CSAKLHEQYF. The CDR3 DNA reads TGCAGTGCTAAATTACACGAGCAGTACTTC.